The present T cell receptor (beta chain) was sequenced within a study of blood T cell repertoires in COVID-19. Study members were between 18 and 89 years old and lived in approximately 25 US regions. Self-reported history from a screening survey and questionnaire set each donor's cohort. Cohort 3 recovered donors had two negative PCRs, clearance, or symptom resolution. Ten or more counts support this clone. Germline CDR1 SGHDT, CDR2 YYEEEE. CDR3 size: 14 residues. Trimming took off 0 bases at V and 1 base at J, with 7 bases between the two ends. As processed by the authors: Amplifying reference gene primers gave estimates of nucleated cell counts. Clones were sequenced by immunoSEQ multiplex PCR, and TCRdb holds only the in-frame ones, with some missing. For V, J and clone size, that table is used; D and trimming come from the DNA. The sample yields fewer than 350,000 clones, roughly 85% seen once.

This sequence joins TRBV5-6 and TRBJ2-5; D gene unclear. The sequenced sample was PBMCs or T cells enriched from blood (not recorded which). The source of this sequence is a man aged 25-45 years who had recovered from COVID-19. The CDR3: CASSLETAQETQYF. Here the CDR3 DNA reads TGTGCCAGCAGCTTGGAAACAGCCCAAGAGACCCAGTACTTC.